These 4 T cell receptor beta chains were all obtained from the same sample, sequenced in a study of blood T cell repertoires in COVID-19. Sequencing used immunoSEQ multiplex PCR; TCRdb keeps in-frame clones, though not all of them. The table shows about 440,000 clones, with around 90% occurring only once. The sequenced sample consisted of PBMCs or T cells enriched from blood (not recorded which). All receptors come from a woman between 18 and 29 years old with acute COVID-19.

This rearrangement joins TRBV12-2 to TRBJ1-1; TRBD1 was called by the table and not checked on the DNA. TRBV12-2 is an annotated pseudogene. This CDR3 has 14 amino acids. The CDR3 spells CASRVQVRLTEAFF. In DNA form, the CDR3 reads TGTGCAAGTCGCGTGCAGGTTAGGCTCACTGAAGCTTTCTTT.

The chain uses TRBV25-1 and TRBJ2-3; 9 bases line up with TRBD1. Per the germline V gene, CDR1 is MGHDK and CDR2 is SYGVNS. The CDR3 extends over 13 amino acids. With 10 bases clipped from V and 5 bases from J, the junction kept 7 bases outside the gene matches. The chain's CDR3 is CAISGTGRDTQYF. CDR3 bases: TGTGCCATTTCCGGGACAGGGAGAGATACGCAGTATTTT.

The chain has TRBV11-2 and TRBJ2-7; maybe TRBD1 (5 bases). Trimming took off 1 base at V and 5 bases at J, with 18 bases between the two ends. Germline loops: CDR1 SGHAT, CDR2 FQNNGV. The length of the CDR3 is 16 residues. CDR3 nucleotides: TGTGCCAGCAGCTTAGTGCCCGGACAAGCTCGAGACGAGCAGTACTTC. Translated, it gives CASSLVPGQARDEQYF.

V and J are TRBV5-8 and TRBJ1-5; D unresolved. Germline V lookup: CDR1 SGHTS, CDR2 YDEGEE. The CDR3 sequence is 12 residues long. V gave up 4 bases and J gave up 4 bases, with 6 bases separating them. The CDR3 protein is CASSLNNQPQHF. The DNA of the CDR3 is TGTGCCAGCAGCCTAAATAATCAGCCCCAGCATTTT.